Listed here are 21 T cell receptor beta chains from one sample, sequenced in a study of identifying expanded T cells in peripheral blood. The data were produced by immunoSEQ multiplex PCR, yet TCRdb's version contains in-frame clones alone and is incomplete. Of 50,000 to 65,000 clones in the sample, around 83% were seen once. Specimen: blood. The receptors here all came from a person aged 18 to 75 in good health.

CDR3 sequence reads: CASSGFGFHEQYV. The CDR3 region has the DNA TGTGCCAGCAGCGGGTTTGGGTTCCACGAGCAGTACGTC. V gene TRBV5-8 combines with J gene TRBJ2-7; no clear D gene. The CDR3 has 13 residues. V was shortened by 4 bases and J by 5 bases, with 13 bases between the two germline ends. Germline CDR1 and CDR2: SGHTS and YDEGEE.

This chain connects TRBV6-1 to TRBJ1-1; 8 bases agree with TRBD1. The CDR3 loop spans 14 amino acids. Per germline, CDR1 MNHNS and CDR2 SASEGT. V lost 3 bases and J lost 4; bases outside the gene matches: 4. Written as DNA, the CDR3 is TGTGCCAGCAGTGATTTGGGGACAGGCACTGAAGCTTTCTTT. Amino acids: CASSDLGTGTEAFF.

The V call is TRBV10-3, the J call TRBJ2-3; 15 bases are shared with TRBD2. The J segment lost 6 bases and the V segment lost 6 bases, leaving 7 bases of the junction unmatched. The CDR3 extends over 16 amino acids. CDR1 and CDR2 (germline): ENHRY, SYGVKD. For the CDR3, the DNA is TGTGCCATCAGACAAGGGACTAGCGGGAGGACGGATACGCAGTATTTT. It yields the protein CAIRQGTSGRTDTQYF.

This chain uses TRBV10-1 with TRBJ2-2; D is ambiguous. V was cut by 4 bases and J by 1 base, with 7 bases left in between. There are 14 residues in the CDR3. CDR1 is WNHNN and CDR2 is SYGVQD in the germline V gene (reference sequence). In nucleotides, the CDR3 is TGCGCCAGCAGTGCGAACAAGAACACCGGGGAGCTGTTTTTT. Amino acids: CASSANKNTGELFF.

The sample holds one count of this clone. The chain couples TRBV7-9 to TRBJ2-7, with 9 bases aligning to TRBD2. Germline assignment: CDR1 SEHNR and CDR2 FQNEAQ (reference sequence). V shed 5 bases and J 6 bases; nucleotides not matched to a gene: 17. This CDR3 contains 17 residues. The chain's CDR3 is CASSPPFFGTSILEQYF. The CDR3 DNA reads TGTGCCAGCAGCCCGCCGTTTTTTGGGACTAGCATTCTCGAGCAGTACTTC. The entire variable domain, with the rest obtained from reference TRBV7-9 and TRBJ2-7, is as follows: DTGVSQNPRHKITKRGQNVTFRCDPISEHNRLYWYRQTLGQGPEFLTYFQNEAQLEKSRLLSDRFSAERPKGSFSTLEIQRTEQGDSAMYLCASSPPFFGTSILEQYFGPGTRLTVT.

The rearrangement joins TRBV7-6 to TRBJ2-5; D might be TRBD1 (5 bases). The CDR3 runs 14 residues. The germline V gene has CDR1 SGHVS and CDR2 FNYEAQ. The V end lost 5 bases, the J end lost 1 base, and 11 bases lay between the germline ends. The CDR3 region is CASSRQQFQETQYF. The CDR3 DNA reads TGTGCCAGCAGCCGACAGCAATTCCAAGAGACCCAGTACTTC.

The rearrangement links TRBV7-2 to TRBJ2-7; weak D call: TRBD1 (5 bases). Trimming pared 1 base from V and 0 bases from J, leaving 7 bases between. The germline gives CDR1 SGHTA, CDR2 FQGNSA. The CDR3 totals 14 residues. CDR3 amino acids: CASSLVQGSYEQYF. In DNA, the CDR3 is TGTGCCAGCAGCTTAGTTCAGGGCTCCTACGAGCAGTACTTC.

This rearrangement joins TRBV27 to TRBJ1-5; 12 nucleotides match TRBD1. The CDR3 runs 17 residues. V lost 4 bases, J lost 2 bases, and 6 bases stayed unmatched. The V gene's germline CDR1 is MNHEY and CDR2 SMNVEV (reference sequence). The CDR3 spells CASSSGTGGGGNQPQHF. The DNA for the CDR3 is TGTGCCAGCAGTTCCGGGACAGGGGGCGGTGGCAATCAGCCCCAGCATTTT.

V gene TRBV5-5 combines with J gene TRBJ1-6; 11 positions agree with TRBD1. Germline V gene sequence: CDR1 SGHKS, CDR2 YYEKEE (reference sequence). V was clipped by 5 bases and J by 11 bases; unmatched bases: 9. The CDR3 is made up of 15 amino acids. For the CDR3, the DNA is TGTGCCAGCAGTCGGGGACAGGGGGTTGGGACACCCCTCCACTTT. It translates to CASSRGQGVGTPLHF.

This rearrangement joins TRBV4-3 to TRBJ2-7; 13 bases are a match to TRBD2. This CDR3 has 15 amino acids. Germline assignment: CDR1 LGHNA and CDR2 YSLEER. V dropped 4 bases and J dropped 4; count of bases not matched to a gene: 4. CDR3 loop: CASSLRLAGGYEQYF. DNA of the CDR3: TGCGCCAGCAGCCTCCGACTAGCGGGAGGATACGAGCAGTACTTC.

This clone was observed once. This chain links TRBV5-8 with TRBJ2-2, with a possible D match to TRBD1 (6 bases). Germline V CDR1 and CDR2: SGHTS, YDEGEE. Trimming pared 4 bases from V and 7 bases from J, leaving 17 bases between. CDR3 length: 15 residues. The DNA for the CDR3 is TGTGCCAGCAGCATCGGGACACGGAGTGGCGGGGAGCTGTTTTTT. Translating it yields CASSIGTRSGGELFF.

This sequence joins TRBV11-3 and TRBJ1-5; possibly TRBD1 for D (6 bases). V was shortened by 5 bases and J by 4 bases, with 9 bases between the two germline ends. Germline CDR1 reads SGHNT; CDR2 reads YENEEA. The CDR3 is 13 residues long. This chain's CDR3 is CASSQGRNQPQHF. The CDR3 DNA reads as TGTGCCAGCAGCCAGGGGCGAAATCAGCCCCAGCATTTT.

The chain's CDR3 is CASSLRLAGIADEQFF. For the CDR3, the DNA is TGTGCCAGCAGCTTAAGGCTAGCGGGAATCGCAGATGAGCAGTTCTTC. This chain links TRBV7-2 with TRBJ2-1; the match to TRBD2 covers 9 bases. CDR1 is SGHTA, CDR2 FQGNSA, per germline. The CDR3 spans 16 residues. V shed 2 bases and J 8 bases; nucleotides not matched to a gene: 10.

The sample holds one count of this clone. This chain joins TRBV15 and TRBJ1-5; D might be TRBD1 (5 bases). CDR1 LNHNV and CDR2 YYDKDF come from the germline V gene (reference sequence). Between the trimmed V and J ends, which lost 3 bases and 1 base, there was a span of 16 bases. The CDR3 sequence is 17 residues long. The CDR3 DNA reads as TGTGCCACCAGCAGGGTTCCAGGGTTGGGGAGCAATCAGCCCCAGCATTTT. Translating it yields CATSRVPGLGSNQPQHF.

This chain connects TRBV19 to TRBJ2-5; D ambiguous. Trimming took 3 bases from V and 5 from J, leaving 7 bases between them. This CDR3 spans 12 amino acids. Germline V CDR1 and CDR2: LNHDA, SQIVND (reference sequence). The CDR3 region has the DNA TGTGCCAGTAGTATTCTTGGGGAGACCCAGTACTTC. It is translated as CASSILGETQYF.

The CDR3 DNA sequence: TGTGCCAGCAGCCCAGCCGCAGGGGGCGCGGATACGCAGTATTTT. Translated, it gives CASSPAAGGADTQYF. This sequence joins TRBV7-3 and TRBJ2-3; 8 bases align to TRBD1. Germline V gene data show CDR1 as SGHTA and CDR2 as FQGTGA. V was clipped by 5 bases and J by 6 bases; unmatched bases: 10. This CDR3 has 15 amino acids. Full variable domain (missing parts from reference TRBV7-3 and TRBJ2-3): GAGVSQTPSNKVTEKGKYVELRCDPISGHTALYWYRQSLGQGPEFLIYFQGTGAADDSGLPNDRFFAVRPEGSVSTLKIQRTERGDSAVYLCASSPAAGGADTQYFGPGTRLTVL.

The sample holds one count of this clone. The rearrangement uses TRBV2 and TRBJ1-2, with 8 bases identical to TRBD1. V was clipped by 4 bases and J by 3 bases; unmatched bases: 10. Germline assignment: CDR1 SNHLY and CDR2 FYNNEI. The CDR3 is 16 amino acids. CDR3 residues: CASSGESGTGDYGYTF. The CDR3 coding sequence is TGTGCCAGCAGTGGGGAGTCCGGGACAGGAGACTATGGCTACACCTTC.

This clone was recorded at least ten times. This rearrangement joins TRBV6-1 to TRBJ1-5, with no clear D. V lost 4 bases and J lost 0, with 7 bases in between. The CDR3 loop spans 14 amino acids. The V gene's germline CDR1 is MNHNS and CDR2 SASEGT. The CDR3 DNA reads as TGTGCCAGCAGTGGGGCTCATAGCAATCAGCCCCAGCATTTT. Translation gives CASSGAHSNQPQHF.

The V gene is TRBV9, the J gene TRBJ1-6; a weak D match, TRBD1 (6 bases). Per the germline V gene, CDR1 is SGDLS and CDR2 is YYNGEE. The CDR3 is 15 residues long. V lost 3 bases to trimming and J lost 7 bases, with 14 bases between them. In DNA form, the CDR3 reads TGTGCCAGCAGCGGGGGGCAGGGGAACAATTCACCCCTCCACTTT. Its translation is CASSGGQGNNSPLHF.

The rearrangement joins TRBV29-1 to TRBJ1-2; D might be TRBD1 (5 bases). Germline V gene lookup returns CDR1 SQVTM and CDR2 ANQGSEA. Trimming shortened V by 5 bases and J by 7 bases, and 14 bases separated the two germline ends. The CDR3 is made up of 12 amino acids. The DNA of the CDR3 is TGCAGCGTTTGGGGAGGGGCAGCTGGCTACACCTTC. Residues: CSVWGGAAGYTF.

In nucleotides, the CDR3 is TGCAGTGCTGGAAGGACGCAGGAAGCTTTCTTT. This codes for CSAGRTQEAFF. The chain links TRBV20-1 to TRBJ1-1; D unresolved. The CDR3 is 11 residues long. Per germline, CDR1 DFQATT and CDR2 SNEGSKA (reference sequence). V lost 5 bases and J lost 8, with 12 bases in between.